This TCR beta chain is from a study of blood T cell repertoires in COVID-19. Study context: Sites in the United States, Italy and Spain provided acute and convalescent COVID-19 samples. Nucleic acid was either cDNA or gDNA, and it came from T cells, B-cell-depleted T cells, or PBMCs.

Germline V gene sequence: CDR1 SGDLS, CDR2 YYNGEE. The CDR3 totals 16 residues. The ends lost 0 bases at V and 0 bases at J; junction bases unmatched: 3. As handled by the study authors: Amplification with reference gene primers provided the estimates of nucleated cell counts. Repertoires were generated with immunoSEQ multiplex PCR, while TCRdb's copy carries only in-frame clones and drops some. The DNA was the basis for D and trimming; V, J and clone size are from that table. The repertoire holds roughly 300,000 clones, with around 82% as singletons. The chain is built from TRBV9 and TRBJ2-1, with 7 bases matching TRBD2. The sequencing input was peripheral blood. This sequence originates from a woman in her fifties or sixties with acute or convalescent COVID-19. CDR3 amino acids: CASSVGSGASYNEQFF. CDR3 nucleotides: TGTGCCAGCAGCGTAGGGAGCGGGGCCTCCTACAATGAGCAGTTCTTC.